The 3 T cell receptor beta chains listed next were all sequenced from one sample in a study of blood T cell repertoires in COVID-19. The data were produced by immunoSEQ multiplex PCR, yet TCRdb's version contains in-frame clones alone and is incomplete. The table lists around 380,000 clones, more than 65% of them singletons, with 1.1% in the top ten. Sequences were obtained from peripheral blood. These receptors all come from a human donor with acute or convalescent COVID-19. The donor label of this sample is uncertain.

The CDR3 DNA sequence: TGTGCCAGTAGTATCCTCGGGAACTCCAAAGCTTTCTTT. Amino acids: CASSILGNSKAFF. This chain uses TRBV19 with TRBJ1-1, with unresolved D. CDR1 LNHDA and CDR2 SQIVND come from the germline V gene (reference sequence). The CDR3 length is 13 residues. V was shortened by 3 bases and J by 9 bases, with 14 bases between the two germline ends.

The chain carries TRBV5-4 and TRBJ2-1; 9 bases agree with TRBD2. Per the germline V gene, CDR1 is SGHNT and CDR2 is YYREEE (reference sequence). The CDR3 is 14 residues long. With V trimmed by 6 bases and J by 7 bases, 8 bases remained unmatched. The CDR3 spells CASTGGRGMNEQFF. CDR3 nucleotides: TGTGCCAGCACGGGCGGGAGGGGGATGAATGAGCAGTTCTTC.

Only one count was recorded for this clone. The chain combines TRBV9 with TRBJ1-6; the match to TRBD1 covers 7 bases. Trimming took 7 bases from V and 7 from J; bases not matched to a gene: 8. The CDR3 runs to 14 residues. Germline V lookup: CDR1 SGDLS, CDR2 YYNGEE. The CDR3 sequence is CASGQGTVNSPLHF. CDR3 nucleotides: TGTGCCAGCGGACAAGGGACAGTAAATTCACCCCTCCACTTT.